This T cell receptor (beta chain) was profiled in a study of regulatory T cells in long-lasting Graves disease (dated by TCRdb to 2020 to 2023). Notes on the research overall: In the newly diagnosed Graves' disease group, patients had been taking antithyroid drugs for less than 3 months. Persistent Graves' disease patients were compared with newly diagnosed Graves' disease patients by peripheral blood TCR sequencing and RNA sequencing. The study took place in China and was registered as a clinical trial. TCR sequencing covered some 13 persistent and roughly 20 newly diagnosed Graves' disease patients, 33 samples in total. Results and caveats for the whole study, not just this receptor: Persistent disease showed preferential use of TRBV28, TRBJ1-2 and TRBJ2-5, whereas newly diagnosed disease favored TRBV20-1 and TRBJ2-1. Compared with newly diagnosed patients, persistent Graves' disease patients had lower TCR Shannon entropy and fewer highly expanded clones, which suggests clonal expansion. Sequencing and analysis were limited to the TCR beta chain. Patients with persistent disease shared more public clonotypes (over 2,500) than newly diagnosed patients did (around 980). The study examined only peripheral blood because the primary lesion, thyroid tissue, could not be accessed. As a limitation, the authors acknowledged that the small sample size may reduce accuracy.

As encoded in the germline V gene, CDR1 is SGHTA while CDR2 is FQGNSA. Trimming at the junction amounts to 1 base on V and 2 bases on J, and the germline ends lie 15 bases apart. The cysteine opens and the phenylalanine closes a CDR3 of 18 amino acids. Only the CDR3 part of the read is kept: 54 bases, read in frame from the first base. The intended sense of this specimen's time point label: newly diagnosed GD, antithyroid drugs for less than 3 months. For both TCR sequencing and RNA sequencing, RNA was extracted from PBMCs in TRIzol. Graves' disease was diagnosed according to American Thyroid Association guidelines. The patients came from an endocrinology department in Xi'an, China. Each patient gave about 8.1 milliliters of peripheral blood, collected in an EDTA anticoagulant tube. Ficoll Paque Plus density gradient separation was used to isolate PBMCs, and no further T cell sorting was performed. An Agilent 2100 Bioanalyzer and agarose gel were used to check RNA quality, while a NanoDrop 2000 measured RNA concentration.

Receptor libraries were prepared by multiplex PCR. TCRdb names Illumina HiSeq 4000 as the instrument used. iRepertoire HTBI primers and Arm-PCR amplification of CDR3 regions were used to construct TCR beta libraries. Gel purification was performed on PCR products prior to sequencing. As for how the authors treated the data: Gene usage analysis of CDR3 amino acid clonotypes used the approximately 62 TRBV and approximately 13 TRBJ segments found across samples. COPE and FqMerger were used to merge filtered high-quality paired reads into contigs. Contigs were aligned with BLAST to IMGT TRBV, TRBD and TRBJ reference genes, and CDR3 was defined per IMGT. Any clonotype with a frequency above 0.1% was classified as a highly expanded clone. Repertoire diversity was measured by Shannon entropy, and V-J evenness by the Gini coefficient. Public clonotypes were defined as clonotypes shared by more than one individual. Using fastp trimming at Q25 and MiXCR clonotype assembly, TCRdb reanalyzed the public sequencing data and kept in-frame beta chains. Each CDR3 protein appears once, grouped with its most common genes and DNA. These V and J calls originate from TCRdb's pipeline instead of the authors' own analysis. A total of some 410,000 distinct CDR3 sequences appear in this sample, over 15% of them only once. The top ten clones comprise around a tenth of the sample.

This clonotype has ten or more counts. Its antigen is currently not known. There are no base qualities to consult, and no much larger clone falls within one base. This sample was also put to use in a study of T cells in Graves' hyperthyroidism and ophthalmopathy. According to the second study: Graves' hyperthyroidism was defined as stable when no progression to ophthalmopathy occurred over 18 months of follow-up. Hyperthyroidism patients were aged 18 to 65 years and newly diagnosed, with disease duration of less than 2 months. Patients with uncontrolled infections, other autoimmune diseases, pregnancy or lactation were excluded. Clinical symptoms, serum thyroxine and TRAb, thyroid ultrasound, and orbital computed tomography formed the basis for the diagnoses. The TCR CDR3 was subjected to a first round of RT-PCR using the HTBI primer set and the Qiagen OneStep RT-PCR kit. Blood samples also contained most of the expanded thyroid clonotypes (frequency above 0.001), which suggests that blood repertoires may reflect thyroid immune responses. In cross-validation, a model built on a 13 V-J signature told ophthalmopathy apart from stable hyperthyroidism with 85% to 90% sensitivity and roughly 82% specificity, and in testing the same model reached 80%/75%. In validation, the model predicted progression to ophthalmopathy a median of about 5.9 months before onset, with roughly 68% sensitivity and around 76% specificity. A discovery cohort of roughly 96 patients, roughly 40 with Graves' ophthalmopathy and 55 to 65 with stable Graves' hyperthyroidism, was used to find distinguishing TCR V-J signatures. Whether ophthalmopathy could be predicted prospectively was tested in an independent validation cohort made up of under 20 hyperthyroidism patients plus 17 patients who later progressed to ophthalmopathy. The approximately 100 discovery patients were divided at random into training and test sets in a 7:3 ratio. In about 6 Graves' hyperthyroidism patients, the study also compared T-cell repertoires from thyroid tissue with T-cell repertoires from blood. After sampling, hyperthyroidism patients received methimazole starting at 30 mg daily, and ophthalmopathy patients received high-dose intravenous methylprednisolone. The libraries were constructed in a second round of multiplex PCR and then size-selected and purified. The libraries were sequenced on an Illumina HiSeq2000 using paired-end 100 bp reads. Raw data were processed with SOAPnuke, discarding reads with adapters, uncalled bases, mean Phred below 15, or no exact constant-primer or identifier match. COPE v1.2.5 was used to merge the high-quality paired reads, and each unique nucleotide sequence was defined as a clonotype. MiTCR v1.1 was used to align the clonotypes against IMGT TRBV, TRBD and TRBJ reference segments. Only V-J combinations with frequency above 0.0001, covering 99% to 99.2% of repertoires, were analysed. A TCS score was defined as the ratio of F50 (clonal expansion) to E x V (chaos), with BLOSUM62-based TCRdist applied between CDR3 peptides within each V-J. Welch's t-statistics and random forest reduced fewer than 600 V-J features to 10 to 15, which were used in a naive Bayes classifier (R e1071). No statistical method was used to set the sample size in advance, and investigators knew the group allocation. According to the paper, TCR Vbeta CDR3 sequencing was carried out on 135 peripheral blood samples, which came from approximately 41 ophthalmopathy, some 73 hyperthyroidism and roughly 17 progressor patients.

This TCR was recovered from a woman in her twenties or thirties with Graves disease. Donor details come from another sample of the same person, matched by shared clones. Here the sequenced sample was peripheral blood mononuclear cells (PBMCs), taken at new diagnosis, from a patient treated with antithyroid drugs. The V and J genes are TRBV7-2 and TRBJ2-6, and perhaps TRBD2 as D gene, on 6 matching bases. The CDR3 region has the sequence CASSLGLGTVPGANVLTF. The DNA sequence is as follows: TGTGCCAGCAGCTTAGGTCTGGGGACTGTCCCTGGGGCCAACGTCCTGACTTTC.